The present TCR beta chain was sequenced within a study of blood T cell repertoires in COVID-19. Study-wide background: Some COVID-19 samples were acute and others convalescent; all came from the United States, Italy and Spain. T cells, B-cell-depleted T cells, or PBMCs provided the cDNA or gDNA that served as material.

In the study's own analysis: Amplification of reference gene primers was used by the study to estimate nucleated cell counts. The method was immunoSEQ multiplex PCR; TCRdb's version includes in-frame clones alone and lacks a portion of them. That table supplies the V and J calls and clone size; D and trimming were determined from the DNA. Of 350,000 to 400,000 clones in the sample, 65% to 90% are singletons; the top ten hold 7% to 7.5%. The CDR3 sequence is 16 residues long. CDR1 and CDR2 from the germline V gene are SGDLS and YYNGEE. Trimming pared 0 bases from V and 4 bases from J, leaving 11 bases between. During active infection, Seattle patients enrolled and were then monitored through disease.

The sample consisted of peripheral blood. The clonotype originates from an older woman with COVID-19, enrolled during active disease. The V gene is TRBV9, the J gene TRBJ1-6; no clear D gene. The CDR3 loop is CASSVEDGGYNSPLHF. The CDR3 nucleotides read TGTGCCAGCAGCGTAGAGGATGGAGGATATAATTCACCCCTCCACTTT.